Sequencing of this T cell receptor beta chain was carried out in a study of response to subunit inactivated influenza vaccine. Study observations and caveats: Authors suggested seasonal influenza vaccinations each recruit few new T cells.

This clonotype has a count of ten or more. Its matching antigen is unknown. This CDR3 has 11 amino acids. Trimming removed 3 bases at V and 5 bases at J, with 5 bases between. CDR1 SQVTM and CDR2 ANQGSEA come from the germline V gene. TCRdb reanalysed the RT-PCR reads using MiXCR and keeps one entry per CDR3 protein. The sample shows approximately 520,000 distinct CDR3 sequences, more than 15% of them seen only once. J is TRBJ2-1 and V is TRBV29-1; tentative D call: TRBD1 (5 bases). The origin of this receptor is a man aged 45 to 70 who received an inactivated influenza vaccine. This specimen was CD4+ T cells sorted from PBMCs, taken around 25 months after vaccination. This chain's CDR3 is CSVDRDNEQFF. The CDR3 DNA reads TGCAGCGTTGACAGGGACAATGAGCAGTTCTTC.